This T cell receptor beta chain appears in the sequencing data of a study of blood T cell repertoires in COVID-19. Whole-study context: The study drew acute and convalescent COVID-19 samples from the United States, Italy and Spain. PBMCs, B-cell-depleted T cells, or T cells provided the cDNA or gDNA that made up the material.

For this clone: The junction and the germline gene differ at one end; a read error may be behind it.

In the original processing: Researchers report that nucleated cell counts were estimated from reference gene primer amplification. TCRdb's copy holds only in-frame clones and misses some; the assay was immunoSEQ multiplex PCR. The V and J calls and the clone size are those of that table, but D and trimming were determined from the DNA. The sample includes approximately 180,000 clones, approximately 83% seen only once; the top ten take around 6.3%. Germline assignment: CDR1 SSHAT and CDR2 FNYEAQ (reference sequence). The CDR3 has 15 residues. Seattle patient enrollment occurred during active infection, with longitudinal follow-up thereafter.

This chain connects TRBV7-7 to TRBJ1-1; TRBD1 matches 8 bases. The sequenced sample consisted of peripheral blood. This TCR derives from a woman aged 40 to 55 with COVID-19, enrolled during active disease. CDR3 coding DNA: TGTGCTAGCAGCGGGGGCAGGGGGCTGAACACTGAAGCTTTCTTT. This gives the protein CASSGGRGLNTEAFF.